Below are 23 T cell receptor beta chains sequenced from a single sample in a study of vaccination effects on CD4 cells after COVID-19. Using immunoSEQ multiplex PCR, the repertoire was profiled, and TCRdb retains in-frame clones only, with some absent. The table lists over 50,000 clones, about 80% of them singletons. Their antigen targets remain unknown. After expansion with viral peptide pools in the ViraFEST assay, antigen-specific CD4+ T cells were sequenced. The culture ran for 10 days, and then CD4+ T cells were isolated. Participants were vaccinated with two doses of either the BNT162b2 or mRNA-1273 vaccine. The input for sequencing was CD4+ T cells from PBMCs cultured with HCoV-229E spike peptides, taken after COVID-19 vaccination. These receptors were obtained from a human donor who received a COVID-19 vaccine.

The chain employs TRBV28 and TRBJ2-1, with 8 bases matching TRBD1. CDR3 length: 15 amino acids. Germline trimming cut 3 bases from V and 5 bases from J; bases unmatched to any gene: 6. CDR1 is MDHEN, CDR2 SYDVKM, per germline. The CDR3 loop is CASSLPGTGHNEQFF. The CDR3 region has the DNA TGTGCCAGCAGTTTGCCCGGGACAGGACACAATGAGCAGTTCTTC. Complete variable domain (other parts from reference TRBV28 and TRBJ2-1): DVKVTQSSRYLVKRTGEKVFLECVQDMDHENMFWYRQDPGLGLRLIYFSYDVKMKEKGDIPEGYSVSREKKERFSLILESASTNQTSMYLCASSLPGTGHNEQFFGPGTRLTVL.

The chain employs TRBV19 and TRBJ2-2; D remains unclear. Germline V lookup: CDR1 LNHDA, CDR2 SQIVND (reference sequence). The CDR3 loop spans 16 amino acids. V lost 7 bases and J lost 2, with 17 bases in between. CDR3 region: CASKSGSLQNTGELFF. CDR3 DNA: TGTGCCAGTAAATCGGGTTCACTTCAAAACACCGGGGAGCTGTTTTTT.

The chain couples TRBV18 to TRBJ1-2, with a possible D match to TRBD1 (6 bases). Germline CDR1 and CDR2: KGHSH and LQKENI. The CDR3 covers 17 residues. The germline V and J ends were trimmed by 1 base and 2 bases, with 17 bases remaining between them. The CDR3 loop reads CASSPRGTSPPNYGYTF. CDR3 bases: TGTGCCAGCTCACCACGCGGGACATCTCCACCAAACTATGGCTACACCTTC.

The genes are TRBV18 and TRBJ2-2; TRBD2 aligns across 9 bases. V lost 3 bases to trimming and J lost 7 bases; unmatched junction nucleotides: 9. The CDR3 is 16 amino acids. Germline V lookup: CDR1 KGHSH, CDR2 LQKENI. This chain's CDR3 is CASSPGTSRLGGELFF. CDR3 nucleotide sequence: TGTGCCAGCTCACCGGGGACTAGCCGCCTGGGCGGGGAGCTGTTTTTT.

This clone came up a few times. The chain employs TRBV4-1 and TRBJ2-2; possible D gene TRBD2, 5 bases. This CDR3 is built from 14 residues. Trimming cost V 2 bases and J 7 bases, with 11 bases left between them. CDR1 MGHRA and CDR2 YSYEKL come from the germline V gene. CDR3 nucleotides: TGCGCCAGCAGCCAACCCGAGGGTAGCGGGGAGCTGTTTTTT. Residues: CASSQPEGSGELFF.

DNA of the CDR3: TGTGCCATCAGTCCGGGACTAGCTCAAGAGACCCAGTACTTC. This gives the protein CAISPGLAQETQYF. The chain is built from TRBV10-3 and TRBJ2-5, with 9 bases identical to TRBD2. This CDR3 comprises 14 residues. The J segment lost 2 bases and the V segment lost 5 bases, leaving 3 bases of the junction unmatched. The germline V gene has CDR1 ENHRY and CDR2 SYGVKD.

V and J are TRBV2 and TRBJ1-5; no reliable D call. Trimming stripped 5 bases from V and 2 bases from J, with 13 bases between. The CDR3 runs 15 residues. In germline, CDR1 is SNHLY, CDR2 FYNNEI. DNA of the CDR3: TGTGCCAGCAGTTCGGACCCTCTGGGCAATCAGCCCCAGCATTTT. It translates to CASSSDPLGNQPQHF.

The CDR3 DNA is TGTGCCAGCAGTCCCGGGACTAGCGGGGGGGCCGGCAATGAGCAGTTCTTC. Protein product: CASSPGTSGGAGNEQFF. The rearrangement links TRBV6-6 to TRBJ2-1, with 16 bases fitting TRBD2. The V gene's germline CDR1 is MNHNY and CDR2 SVGAGI (reference sequence). V trimming: 5 bases; J trimming: 6 bases; junction bases outside the gene matches: 7. The CDR3 totals 17 residues.

The genes are TRBV9 and TRBJ2-1; the match to TRBD2 covers 9 bases. This CDR3 region has 15 residues. Germline CDR1 is SGDLS and CDR2 is YYNGEE. Germline trimming cut 0 bases from V and 7 bases from J; bases unmatched to any gene: 5. The CDR3 coding sequence is TGTGCCAGCAGCGTAGGCGGGGGGGCCTTGAATGAGCAGTTCTTC. Amino acids: CASSVGGGALNEQFF.

V usage is TRBV21-1 and J usage is TRBJ2-5; the D call in the table, TRBD1, was not verified against the DNA. TRBV21-1 is deemed a pseudogene. The CDR3 runs to 14 residues. The CDR3: CASTSGTGQETQYF. Written as DNA, the CDR3 is TGTGCCAGCACCTCCGGGACAGGACAAGAGACCCAGTACTTC.

This chain links TRBV7-3 with TRBJ2-3; either TRBD1 or TRBD2 may fit D (5 bases each). The CDR3 loop spans 13 amino acids. V was cut by 1 base and J by 8 bases, with 10 bases left in between. Germline loops: CDR1 SGHTA, CDR2 FQGTGA. This CDR3 reads CASSLMDTSTQYF. DNA of the CDR3: TGTGCCAGCAGCTTAATGGACACTAGTACGCAGTATTTT.

The genes are TRBV3-1 (or the pseudogene TRBV3-2) and TRBJ1-3, with D possibly matching TRBD1 (5 bases). The V end lost 4 bases, the J end lost 4 bases, and 8 bases lay between the germline ends. The CDR3 is 13 amino acids. Germline CDR1 is LGHDT and CDR2 is YNNKEL (reference sequence). Here the CDR3 DNA reads TGTGCCAGCAGCCGGCAGGGCGGAAACACCATATATTTT. Translated, it gives CASSRQGGNTIYF.

CDR3 nucleotides: TGTGCCAGCAGGACAGGGGCTTTAAACACTGAAGCTTTCTTT. It encodes CASRTGALNTEAFF. The chain couples TRBV6-5 to TRBJ1-1; 8 bases are shared with TRBD1. Unmatched junction bases numbered 5, after V lost 6 bases and J lost 2 bases. Per the germline V gene, CDR1 is MNHEY and CDR2 is SVGAGI. The CDR3 loop spans 14 amino acids.

This clone turned up a few times. The chain recombines TRBV5-8 with TRBJ1-5, with D possibly TRBD1 on 5 matching bases. The CDR3 spans 14 residues. V gave up 0 bases and J gave up 6 bases, with 10 bases separating them. CDR1 and CDR2 (germline): SGHTS, YDEGEE. CDR3 in DNA: TGTGCCAGCAGCTTGGGGCGGGGGATTCAGCCCCAGCATTTT. Translated, it gives CASSLGRGIQPQHF.

The chain has TRBV6-4 and TRBJ1-1, with D perhaps TRBD1 (6 bases). Germline V lookup: CDR1 MRHNA, CDR2 SNTAGT. Deletions cut 3 bases from V and 1 base from J, with 9 bases between. The CDR3 spans 14 residues. The chain's CDR3 is CASSEQGSNTEAFF. The CDR3 bases are TGTGCCAGCAGTGAACAGGGATCGAACACTGAAGCTTTCTTT.

CDR3 sequence: CASSLRNSPLHF. In nucleotides, the CDR3 is TGTGCCAGCAGCTTACGGAATTCACCCCTCCACTTT. The rearrangement uses TRBV13 and TRBJ1-6, with D unclear. The CDR3 totals 12 residues. Per germline, CDR1 PRHDT and CDR2 FYEKMQ (reference sequence). V lost 2 bases to trimming and J lost 7 bases, with 3 bases between them.

The CDR3 reads CAWSVDSIDNEQFF. The CDR3 nucleotides read TGTGCCTGGAGTGTTGACTCGATCGACAATGAGCAGTTCTTC. V gene TRBV30 combines with J gene TRBJ2-1; D unclear. Per germline, CDR1 GTSNPN and CDR2 SVGIG (reference sequence). V lost 0 bases and J lost 5, with 11 bases in between. The CDR3 has 14 amino acids.

The J gene is TRBJ2-2, the V gene TRBV5-6; 9 nucleotides match TRBD1. Germline V gives CDR1 SGHDT, CDR2 YYEEEE. The CDR3 is made up of 15 amino acids. V lost 4 bases and J lost 3; bases outside the gene matches: 4. The CDR3 coding sequence is TGTGCCAGCAGCCAACGGGACAGGGACACCGGGGAGCTGTTTTTT. This codes for CASSQRDRDTGELFF.

The chain employs TRBV3-1 (or the pseudogene TRBV3-2) and TRBJ2-1; the D is unclear. CDR3 length: 13 residues. The germline CDR1 and CDR2 sequences are LGHDT and YNNKEL (reference sequence). Trimming left V 1 base short and J 10 bases short, with 11 bases between. CDR3 sequence: CASSQAPPGEQFF. Written as DNA, the CDR3 is TGTGCCAGCAGCCAAGCCCCCCCCGGGGAGCAGTTCTTC.

The gene calls are TRBV3-1 (or the pseudogene TRBV3-2) and TRBJ2-2; D call uncertain. Germline CDR1 and CDR2: LGHDT and YNNKEL (reference sequence). V was shortened by 3 bases and J by 4 bases, with 0 bases between the two germline ends. The CDR3 has 11 residues. The CDR3 loop is CASSHTGELFF. In nucleotides, the CDR3 is TGTGCCAGCAGCCACACCGGGGAGCTGTTTTTT.

This rearrangement joins TRBV5-1 to TRBJ1-1; D gene unclear. The germline V gene encodes CDR1 SGHRS and CDR2 YFSETQ. Trimming cost V 4 bases and J 1 base, with 8 bases left between them. This CDR3 is 13 amino acids long. In nucleotides, the CDR3 is TGCGCCAGCAGCAGGGAAGGGAACACTGAAGCTTTCTTT. Protein sequence: CASSREGNTEAFF.

The chain recombines TRBV5-1 with TRBJ2-5, with 7 bases fitting TRBD2. J lost 1 base, V lost 0 bases, and 9 bases had no gene match. The length of the CDR3 is 17 residues. Germline V CDR1 and CDR2: SGHRS, YFSETQ. The CDR3 DNA sequence: TGCGCCAGCAGCTTGGTGGTGGCTAGCGGCAGCCAAGAGACCCAGTACTTC. It is translated as CASSLVVASGSQETQYF.

This clone occurred once. The chain has TRBV7-3 and TRBJ2-7; D remains ambiguous. Deletions cut 2 bases from V and 2 bases from J, with 13 bases between. Germline V CDR1 and CDR2: SGHTA, FQGTGA. This CDR3 has 15 amino acids. CDR3 loop: CASSLCSDGTYEQYV. CDR3 coding DNA: TGTGCCAGCAGCTTATGCTCGGACGGCACCTACGAGCAGTACGTC.